The next 19 T cell receptor beta chains were all read from a single sample in a study of radiotherapy plus CTLA-4 blockade in lung cancer. Profiled with immunoSEQ multiplex PCR; TCRdb holds only in-frame clones, not every one. In the table there are some 66,000 clones, approximately 83% of which are singletons. Sample: peripheral blood, taken from a patient treated with radiotherapy plus ipilimumab. These receptors were collected from a human donor with non-small cell lung cancer who had a partial response to radiotherapy plus ipilimumab.

The chain uses TRBV7-9 and TRBJ2-4, with a possible D match to TRBD2 (6 bases). V shed 1 base and J shed 9 bases, with 16 bases lying between them. Germline lookup yields CDR1 SEHNR and CDR2 FQNEAQ (reference sequence). The CDR3 is 15 residues long. The CDR3 here is CASSLEGLGSSIQYF. The CDR3 coding sequence is TGTGCCAGCAGCTTAGAGGGACTGGGGTCGAGCATTCAGTACTTC.

The J gene is TRBJ1-1, the V gene TRBV2; TRBD1 matches 7 bases. The trim removed 3 bases at V and 8 bases at J, leaving 3 bases unmatched. Germline V CDR1 and CDR2: SNHLY, FYNNEI. The CDR3 is 12 residues long. This CDR3 reads CASSETGREAFF. DNA of the CDR3: TGTGCCAGCAGTGAGACAGGGAGGGAAGCTTTCTTT.

V and J are TRBV27 and TRBJ1-1, with 7 positions matching TRBD1. This CDR3 has 12 amino acids. Trimming at V came to 11 bases and at J to 4 bases, leaving 7 bases not matched to a gene. The germline CDR1 and CDR2 sequences are MNHEY and SMNVEV (reference sequence). This chain's CDR3 is CAPKGGGTEAFF. CDR3 sequence (DNA): TGTGCCCCCAAAGGGGGCGGCACTGAAGCTTTCTTT.

This clone has just one count. The V and J genes are TRBV11-1 and TRBJ2-2; a possible D gene is TRBD1 (6 bases). CDR1 is SGHAT and CDR2 is FQDESV in the germline V gene (reference sequence). This CDR3 contains 15 residues. V was shortened by 5 bases and J by 0 bases, with 10 bases between the two germline ends. The CDR3 here is CASSVRQANTGELFF. As DNA, the CDR3 is TGTGCCAGCAGCGTTCGACAGGCGAACACCGGGGAGCTGTTTTTT.

The gene calls are TRBV7-9 and TRBJ1-2, with 11 bases fitting TRBD1. Germline values: CDR1 SEHNR, CDR2 FQNEAQ (reference sequence). The CDR3 contains 14 residues. V was clipped by 8 bases and J by 4 bases; unmatched bases: 6. The DNA of the CDR3 is TGTGCCAGCGCCGGACAGGGGGCGAGCTATGGCTACACCTTC. Its translation is CASAGQGASYGYTF.

The CDR3 loop is CASSSDPLRGTEAFF. The CDR3 region has the DNA TGTGCCAGCAGTTCCGACCCGTTAAGAGGTACTGAAGCTTTCTTT. The rearrangement joins TRBV6-5 to TRBJ1-1; D is unresolved. The germline V gene encodes CDR1 MNHEY and CDR2 SVGAGI. The CDR3 spans 15 residues. V was pared by 4 bases and J by 5 bases, with 17 bases between.

This CDR3 reads CASSPPVGVNTEAFF. The CDR3 DNA sequence: TGTGCCAGCTCACCACCGGTAGGAGTGAACACTGAAGCTTTCTTT. This chain links TRBV18 with TRBJ1-1; no definite D call. Trimming left V 0 bases short and J 0 bases short, with 8 bases between. This CDR3 has 15 residues. Germline CDR1 reads KGHSH; CDR2 reads LQKENI.

This chain links TRBV9 with TRBJ2-3; weak D call: TRBD2 (6 bases). V was clipped by 2 bases and J by 4 bases, with 11 bases between them. The CDR3 spans 14 residues. Germline values: CDR1 SGDLS, CDR2 YYNGEE. Here the CDR3 DNA reads TGTGCCAGCAGCGTGAGCGGGCGGGCAGATACGCAGTATTTT. This encodes CASSVSGRADTQYF.

This clone was counted a single time. The gene calls are TRBV30 and TRBJ1-3; 7 bases line up with TRBD1. Germline V gives CDR1 GTSNPN, CDR2 SVGIG (reference sequence). This CDR3 has 16 residues. V shed 3 bases and J 0 bases; nucleotides not matched to a gene: 8. The DNA of the CDR3 is TGTGCCTGGAGGAAGACAGGGCTTTCCTCTGGAAACACCATATATTTT. It translates to CAWRKTGLSSGNTIYF.

The chain uses TRBV5-1 and TRBJ2-3; 10 bases are shared with TRBD2. The germline V gene has CDR1 SGHRS and CDR2 YFSETQ. The CDR3 is made up of 16 amino acids. The trim removed 6 bases at V and 3 bases at J, leaving 10 bases unmatched. The CDR3 spells CASTFGAGGRTDTQYF. In DNA, the CDR3 is TGCGCCAGCACCTTCGGAGCGGGAGGGCGGACAGATACGCAGTATTTT.

The chain recombines TRBV19 with TRBJ2-1, with a weak D call TRBD2 (6 bases). The V and J ends lost 3 bases and 0 bases respectively, with 15 bases between them. The CDR3 consists of 17 residues. CDR1 is LNHDA, CDR2 SQIVND, per germline (reference sequence). The CDR3 DNA follows: TGTGCCAGTAGTATGGGGAATAGCGGTAACTCCTACAATGAGCAGTTCTTC. It yields the protein CASSMGNSGNSYNEQFF.

The genes are TRBV9 and TRBJ1-4, with 7 bases lining up with TRBD1. With V trimmed by 3 bases and J by 3 bases, 5 bases remained unmatched. Germline CDR1 SGDLS, CDR2 YYNGEE. This CDR3 comprises 15 residues. The CDR3 region has the DNA TGTGCCAGCAGCGCAGAGGGGGCTCCTAATGAAAAACTGTTTTTT. It codes for CASSAEGAPNEKLFF.

The gene calls are TRBV5-6 and TRBJ2-1; 8 bases fit TRBD2. This CDR3 region has 14 residues. Germline CDR1 SGHDT, CDR2 YYEEEE. V lost 0 bases to trimming and J lost 5 bases; unmatched junction nucleotides: 1. The CDR3 DNA sequence: TGTGCCAGCAGCTTGGCGGGACTAGACAATGAGCAGTTCTTC. Protein sequence: CASSLAGLDNEQFF.

The CDR3 region is CASTPPKTGGYEQYF. The CDR3 region has the DNA TGTGCCAGCACCCCGCCGAAGACAGGAGGTTACGAGCAGTACTTC. The chain is built from TRBV28 and TRBJ2-7, with a weak D call TRBD1 (6 bases). The germline V and J ends were trimmed by 7 bases and 4 bases, with 20 bases remaining between them. Germline V gene data show CDR1 as MDHEN and CDR2 as SYDVKM. There are 15 residues in the CDR3.

The CDR3 DNA reads TGTGCCAGCAGTTACCCCATCGGGGTCCCCAATCAGCCCCAGCATTTT. Amino acid sequence: CASSYPIGVPNQPQHF. The chain recombines TRBV28 with TRBJ1-5; D is unresolved. This CDR3 spans 16 amino acids. Trimming left V 4 bases short and J 3 bases short, with 16 bases between. Germline CDR1 is MDHEN and CDR2 is SYDVKM.

The chain joins TRBV5-6 to TRBJ2-1, with D perhaps matching TRBD2 (6 bases). CDR1 is SGHDT, CDR2 YYEEEE, per germline. This CDR3 is 13 amino acids long. V was clipped by 2 bases and J by 7 bases, with 10 bases between them. In DNA form, the CDR3 reads TGTGCCAGCAGCTTAGGACGGGAGAATGAGCAGTTCTTC. Protein product: CASSLGRENEQFF.

The gene calls are TRBV28 and TRBJ1-2, with TRBD1 identical over 10 bases. Trimming removed 3 bases from V and 8 bases from J; junction bases left unmatched: 6. Germline lookup yields CDR1 MDHEN and CDR2 SYDVKM. The CDR3 has 14 residues. The chain's CDR3 is CASSLRDRGRGYTF. The CDR3 DNA reads as TGTGCCAGCAGTTTGCGGGACAGGGGCCGAGGCTACACCTTC.

The V gene is TRBV30, the J gene TRBJ1-5, with 7 bases matching TRBD1. This CDR3 has 13 amino acids. Germline-derived CDR1 and CDR2 are GTSNPN and SVGIG (reference sequence). Unmatched junction bases numbered 5, after V lost 5 bases and J lost 4 bases. The CDR3 protein is CAWGGQINQPQHF. The CDR3 DNA is TGTGCCTGGGGGGGACAGATAAATCAGCCCCAGCATTTT.

This chain uses TRBV7-2 with TRBJ2-3, with D perhaps matching TRBD2 (6 bases). Trimming removed 5 bases from V and 3 bases from J, with 9 bases in between. The germline V gene has CDR1 SGHTA and CDR2 FQGNSA. This CDR3 is built from 13 residues. This chain's CDR3 is CASSHSGTDTQYF. Written as DNA, the CDR3 is TGTGCCAGCAGCCATAGCGGAACAGATACGCAGTATTTT.